The source of this T cell receptor beta chain is a study of shared clonotypes between healthy human individuals (dated by TCRdb to the early 2020s). Some background on the complete study: A couple of women and a few men aged 18 to 49 years were included in the cohort. For each donor, CD4 naive and CD4 memory were each given three plates, CD8 naive was given two plates, and CD8 memory was given one plate. Blood TCR repertoires of five healthy adults were deeply sequenced to estimate repertoire size and the extent of clonotype sharing between individuals. To increase sequencing depth and limit assay-specific biases, different laboratories used diverse techniques to prepare libraries and sequence TCR repertoires. Per donor, leukapheresis produced somewhere between about 0.94 and 9 billion PBMCs. Results the study describes overall, beyond this receptor: Based on pairwise subsampling, the degree of clonotype sharing among donors was expected to be affected by sequencing depth. Rarefaction of sorted-subset datasets indicated incomplete sequencing despite the large sequencing depth. Larger estimated clonotype richness was generally found for naive subsets than for memory subsets. Only blood was sampled, and tissue TCR repertoires likely differ from those in blood. Clonotypes shared by all four sorted-subset donors showed higher generation probabilities than non-shared clonotypes. Because the study included only a small number of donors, the genetic and exposure-history diversity represented was limited. Sharing across a few donors was observed for 5% to 6.5% of naive CD4, about 3.2% of naive CD8, about 2.5% of memory CD4, and roughly 0.4% of memory CD8 clonotypes.

CD8 naive samples were CD45RO-negative cells positively selected for CCR7, giving a CD45RA+CCR7+ population that excluded TemRA cells. Donors were healthy HIV-negative adults with no recently reported acute infections or vaccinations. All donors were Caucasian adults living in Nashville, Tennessee, USA. Blood was obtained by leukapheresis, after which PBMCs were separated by Ficoll-Histopaque density gradient centrifugation and cryopreserved in liquid nitrogen vapor phase. Analytical flow cytometry was used to check the purity and quantity of each magnetically sorted T cell population. Each sorted fraction had its genomic DNA isolated and then quantified by UV absorbance on a Nanodrop 2000c. The trim is 0 bases for V and 7 bases for J, with a gap of 9 bases between the germline ends. The germline V gene (reference sequence) gives CDR1 as MNHNY and CDR2 as SVGAGI. The CDR3 runs 14 residues from the cysteine to the phenylalanine. The sequence is cut down to CDR3 DNA, 42 bases in frame from base 1.

Concerning this clone itself: Its target antigen remains unknown. No per-base quality is available; no much larger clone lies one base away.

Using the deep immunoSEQ assay, TCR CDR3 regions were amplified from genomic DNA by multiplex PCR. Extracted genomic DNA from each cell subset was spread evenly across all wells of several immunoSEQ 96-well plates, with each plate serving as a replicate. Each replicate PCR for sorted subsets received about 0.2 ug genomic DNA, equal to about 30,000 T cell genomes. Purified libraries were measured with a Qubit 3.0 fluorometer, size-checked on a Bioanalyzer 2100, and measured again with the KAPA Library Quantification kit. Every immunoSEQ 96-well plate was sequenced on a dedicated single-read 150-cycle Illumina NextSeq 550 flow cell. The authors' pipeline ran thus. Because only junctional sequences without quality scores were contained in the immunoSEQ output, filtering matching that applied to full-length reads could not be performed. Sequences were annotated with PyIR, a Python wrapper for IgBLAST v1.9, and V/J genes and CDR3 were assigned using IMGT germline references. Any read was removed if the V/J assignment was weak (E-value above 1e-6), the CDR3 was missing, or the read contained stop codons, out-of-frame junctions, or ambiguous translated residues. V3J clonotypes were defined by identical inferred V gene, J gene, and CDR3 amino acid sequence. The percentage overlap between two repertoires was calculated by dividing the number of shared unique clonotypes by the size of the smaller repertoire. Three approaches were used to assess repertoire richness: RTK rarefaction, the Chao1 estimator, and Recon v2.1 estimates of unobserved clonotypes. Generation probabilities were computed with OLGA for all TCRbeta clonotypes obtained by the gDNA method from several donors. TCRdb retrieved this table from immuneACCESS and kept in-frame rearrangements only. Not all clones are present; in checked studies, unresolved V genes account for under half, and no reason is known for the remainder. The V and J calls and the clone size are those of that table, but D and trimming were determined from the DNA. For this sample the table gives some 2,100,000 clones, of which about 93% were detected only once. The top ten constitute around 1.7% of the sample.

Material for sequencing was naive CD8+ T cells from PBMCs. The cell subset or site label on this specimen signifies: CD45RA+CCR7+. The receptor chain draws on TRBV6-6 and TRBJ1-4, with a tentative D gene TRBD1 over 5 matching bases. The TCR sequence derives from a man between 18 and 29 years old in good health. Some clones in this sample may be carry-over from other donors' samples. The bases are TGTGCCAGCAGTTACTCGGGGCACCGTGAAAAACTGTTTTTT. Its amino acids are CASSYSGHREKLFF.